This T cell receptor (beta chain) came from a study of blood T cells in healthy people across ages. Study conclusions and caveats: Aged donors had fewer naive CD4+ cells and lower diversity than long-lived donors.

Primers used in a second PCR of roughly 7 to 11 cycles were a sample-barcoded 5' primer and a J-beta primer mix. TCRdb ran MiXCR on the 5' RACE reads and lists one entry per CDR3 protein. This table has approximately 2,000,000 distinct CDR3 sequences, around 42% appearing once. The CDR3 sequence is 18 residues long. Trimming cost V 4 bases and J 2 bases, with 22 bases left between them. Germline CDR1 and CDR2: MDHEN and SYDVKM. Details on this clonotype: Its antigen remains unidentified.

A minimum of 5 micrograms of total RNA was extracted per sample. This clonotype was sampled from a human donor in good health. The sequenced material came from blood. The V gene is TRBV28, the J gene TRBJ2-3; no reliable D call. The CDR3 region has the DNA TGTGCCAGCAGTTCGCCCTGGGTGGACGTAAAGGACACAGATACGCAGTATTTT. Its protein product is CASSSPWVDVKDTDTQYF.